The entry below describes one T cell receptor beta chain. The antigen remains undetermined. The sample comes from a study of blood T cells in healthy people across ages. Points from the study as a whole: Total diversity from one million sequenced T cells was likely underestimated.

Per sample, at least 6 micrograms of total RNA were extracted. The authors ran a second PCR of 7 to 11 cycles using a sample-barcoded 5' primer and a J-beta primer mix. Unique molecular identifiers of 12 random nucleotides labeled each cDNA. TCRdb reanalysed the 5' RACE reads using MiXCR and keeps one entry per CDR3 protein. The sample holds about 1,600,000 distinct CDR3 sequences, 42% seen once. This clonotype originated in a woman between 18 and 29 years old in good health. The sequenced material came from blood.

CDR3 in DNA: TGTGCCAGCAGCCCCGGACAGGGGGTCTTTTTTGGGCAAGAGACCCAGTACTTC. Translation: CASSPGQGVFFGQETQYF. The rearrangement joins TRBV12-3 or TRBV12-4 to TRBJ2-5; 10 positions agree with TRBD1. CDR3 length equals 18 residues. V was pared by 6 bases and J by 2 bases, with 15 bases of the junction left unmatched.